Each of the 15 T cell receptor beta chains below was sequenced from the same sample in a study of blood T cells in healthy people across ages. Then a second PCR, running roughly 7 to 12 cycles, was carried out with a sample-barcoded 5' primer and a J-beta primer mix. TCRdb reprocessed the 5' RACE reads via MiXCR and lists one record per CDR3 protein. This table has fewer than 2 million distinct CDR3 sequences, 39% appearing once. Sequenced: blood. The origin of the receptors is a human donor in good health.

This chain connects TRBV5-1 to TRBJ1-1, with a possible D match to TRBD1 (5 bases). CDR1 is SGHRS and CDR2 is YFSETQ in the germline V gene. This CDR3 region has 15 residues. Between the trimmed V and J ends, which lost 0 bases and 3 bases, there was a span of 12 bases. The CDR3 nucleotides read TGCGCCAGCAGCTTGGCACCGGCCAGGGACACTGAAGCTTTCTTT. Translated: CASSLAPARDTEAFF.

This clonotype was seen a few times. The chain carries TRBV12-3 or TRBV12-4 and TRBJ2-2; 11 positions agree with TRBD2. V was pared by 6 bases and J by 7 bases, with 7 bases of the junction left unmatched. The CDR3 has 15 amino acids. The CDR3 sequence: CASSVAGGLSGELFF. The CDR3 DNA reads TGTGCCAGCAGCGTAGCGGGGGGGCTGAGCGGGGAGCTGTTTTTT.

This clonotype was detected a few times. The gene calls are TRBV6-6 and TRBJ2-5; D gene unclear. Per germline, CDR1 MNHNY and CDR2 SVGAGI (reference sequence). V lost 2 bases, J lost 4 bases, and 8 bases lay in between. CDR3 length equals 13 residues. The CDR3 region is CASSYGIIETQYF. The CDR3 region has the DNA TGTGCCAGCAGTTACGGCATCATAGAGACCCAGTACTTC.

The rearrangement links TRBV6-1 to TRBJ2-5, with 13 bases aligning to TRBD2. V shed 2 bases, J shed 5 bases, and the junction held 8 bases outside the gene matches. The CDR3 is 17 residues long. In germline, CDR1 is MNHNS, CDR2 SASEGT. Written as DNA, the CDR3 is TGTGCCAGCAGTGAAAGAACTAGCGGGGGGGCCGGCGAGACCCAGTACTTC. Its protein is CASSERTSGGAGETQYF.

This chain uses TRBV5-1 with TRBJ2-7; a weak D match, TRBD1 (5 bases). The V end lost 2 bases, the J end lost 7 bases, and 19 bases lay between the germline ends. Germline CDR1 SGHRS, CDR2 YFSETQ. The CDR3 spans 15 residues. The CDR3 DNA follows: TGCGCCAGCAGCTTTATAGGGCCGGCGGACAATGAGCAGTACTTC. Its translation: CASSFIGPADNEQYF.

Comment on this clonotype: A much larger clone lies one base from this, so it may be a read error. The genes are TRBV5-1 and TRBJ2-5, with TRBD1 as a possible D gene (6 bases). The end of the DNA is better explained by TRBJ2-7, so the J call may be wrong. Germline lookup yields CDR1 SGHRS and CDR2 YFSETQ. There are 16 residues in the CDR3. In DNA, the CDR3 is TGCGCCAGCAACGCGGGCAGGGGCAGGGTGGCCTACGAGCAGTACTTC. Encoded protein: CASNAGRGRVAYEQYF.

The chain employs TRBV7-2 and TRBJ2-1; 10 bases are a match to TRBD2. J was trimmed by 9 bases and V by 1 base; bases with no gene match: 9. The CDR3 contains 16 residues. The germline V gene encodes CDR1 SGHTA and CDR2 FQGNSA. CDR3 loop: CASSLVSGGGPREQFF. The CDR3, as DNA: TGTGCCAGCAGCTTAGTCAGCGGGGGGGGTCCCCGTGAGCAGTTCTTC.

V is TRBV24-1 and J is TRBJ2-3; 10 nucleotides match TRBD2. V dropped 2 bases and J dropped 7; count of bases not matched to a gene: 11. Germline V lookup: CDR1 KGHDR, CDR2 SFDVKD. The CDR3 has 17 residues. This CDR3 reads CATSDSRLAGTRNTQYF. DNA for the CDR3: TGTGCCACCAGTGATTCACGACTAGCGGGCACACGGAATACGCAGTATTTT.

This clonotype was picked up a small number of times. The rearrangement links TRBV7-8 to TRBJ2-3, with a tentative D call TRBD2 (6 bases). The CDR3 covers 14 residues. Per germline, CDR1 SGHVS and CDR2 FQNEAQ. Deletions cut 4 bases from V and 4 bases from J, with 12 bases between. Written as DNA, the CDR3 is TGTGCCAGCAGCTCGGGAGCGAGACCAGATACGCAGTATTTT. Translation gives CASSSGARPDTQYF.

The CDR3, as DNA: TGCAGTGCTACAGACCAGGGGTTCGTCATGAACACTGAAGCTTTCTTT. It encodes CSATDQGFVMNTEAFF. The genes are TRBV20-1 and TRBJ1-1; TRBD1 is a possible D gene (6 bases). Per germline, CDR1 DFQATT and CDR2 SNEGSKA (reference sequence). The CDR3 consists of 16 residues. Between the trimmed V and J ends, which lost 4 bases and 0 bases, there was a span of 18 bases.

With regard to this clonotype: This CDR3 fails to terminate in the conserved phenylalanine or tryptophan, so it likely reflects a read error. The chain employs TRBV6-2 or TRBV6-3 and TRBJ2-3, with D uncertain. The V end lost 7 bases, the J end lost 3 bases, and 11 bases lay between the germline ends. Germline V gene sequence: CDR1 MNHEY, CDR2 SVGEGT. The CDR3 has 13 amino acids. The CDR3 protein is CASTLTETDTQYL. CDR3 nucleotide sequence: TGTGCCAGCACCCTCACTGAAACAGATACGCAGTATTTG.

This clonotype occurred a few times. The CDR3 loop reads CATSLHSGGALRSTQYF. The DNA of the CDR3 is TGTGCCACCAGTCTTCATAGCGGGGGGGCCTTGAGGTCTACGCAGTATTTT. The chain links TRBV15 to TRBJ2-3; 11 positions match TRBD2. Germline V gene data show CDR1 as LNHNV and CDR2 as YYDKDF (reference sequence). J was trimmed by 8 bases and V by 6 bases; bases with no gene match: 16. The CDR3 extends over 17 amino acids.

This clonotype was counted ten times or more. The chain combines TRBV12-3 or TRBV12-4 with TRBJ1-2; possible D gene TRBD1, 5 bases. The CDR3 sequence is 14 residues long. The V gene lost 6 bases and the J gene lost 7 bases, with 18 bases spanning the gap. The CDR3 region is CASRPLGGDRGYTF. As DNA, the CDR3 is TGTGCCAGCAGACCCTTGGGGGGGGATCGTGGCTACACCTTC.

The J gene is TRBJ2-5, the V gene TRBV24-1; possible D gene TRBD2, 5 bases. Between the trimmed V and J ends, which lost 0 bases and 11 bases, there was a span of 18 bases. The CDR3 consists of 15 residues. Germline values: CDR1 KGHDR, CDR2 SFDVKD. The CDR3 here is CATSDLRGTYNEQYF. The DNA for the CDR3 is TGTGCCACCAGTGATTTGCGGGGTACGTACAATGAGCAGTACTTC.

This clonotype was counted a few times. The gene calls are TRBV2 and TRBJ2-5, with D perhaps TRBD1 (5 bases). Germline V gene lookup returns CDR1 SNHLY and CDR2 FYNNEI. The CDR3 covers 14 residues. Trimming cost V 7 bases and J 1 base, with 13 bases left between them. The CDR3 here is CASMVYQGQETQYF. The DNA of the CDR3 is TGTGCCAGCATGGTCTACCAGGGCCAAGAGACCCAGTACTTC.